The present T cell receptor beta chain was sequenced within a study of blood T cells in healthy people across ages. Overall study results and limits: Underestimates were what the diversity estimates from one million T cells were considered to be.

The CDR3 totals 17 residues. Germline V gives CDR1 DFQATT, CDR2 SNEGSKA (reference sequence). The second PCR ran 7 to 11 cycles with a sample-barcoded 5' primer and J-beta primers. One entry per CDR3 protein results from TCRdb running MiXCR on the 5' RACE reads. The sample holds 1.5 million to 2 million distinct CDR3 sequences, less than 50% seen once. As concerns this clonotype: Its antigen is still unknown.

This TCR was recovered from a woman between 40 and 50 years old in good health. The sequencing input was blood. This chain connects TRBV20-1 to TRBJ2-4; weak D call: TRBD2 (6 bases). Gene TRBJ2-5 matches the end of the DNA better, so the J call may be wrong. The CDR3 is CSARGSIGEPRGETQYF. The CDR3 region has the DNA TGCAGTGCTAGAGGGTCCATCGGGGAACCTCGGGGGGAGACCCAGTACTTC.